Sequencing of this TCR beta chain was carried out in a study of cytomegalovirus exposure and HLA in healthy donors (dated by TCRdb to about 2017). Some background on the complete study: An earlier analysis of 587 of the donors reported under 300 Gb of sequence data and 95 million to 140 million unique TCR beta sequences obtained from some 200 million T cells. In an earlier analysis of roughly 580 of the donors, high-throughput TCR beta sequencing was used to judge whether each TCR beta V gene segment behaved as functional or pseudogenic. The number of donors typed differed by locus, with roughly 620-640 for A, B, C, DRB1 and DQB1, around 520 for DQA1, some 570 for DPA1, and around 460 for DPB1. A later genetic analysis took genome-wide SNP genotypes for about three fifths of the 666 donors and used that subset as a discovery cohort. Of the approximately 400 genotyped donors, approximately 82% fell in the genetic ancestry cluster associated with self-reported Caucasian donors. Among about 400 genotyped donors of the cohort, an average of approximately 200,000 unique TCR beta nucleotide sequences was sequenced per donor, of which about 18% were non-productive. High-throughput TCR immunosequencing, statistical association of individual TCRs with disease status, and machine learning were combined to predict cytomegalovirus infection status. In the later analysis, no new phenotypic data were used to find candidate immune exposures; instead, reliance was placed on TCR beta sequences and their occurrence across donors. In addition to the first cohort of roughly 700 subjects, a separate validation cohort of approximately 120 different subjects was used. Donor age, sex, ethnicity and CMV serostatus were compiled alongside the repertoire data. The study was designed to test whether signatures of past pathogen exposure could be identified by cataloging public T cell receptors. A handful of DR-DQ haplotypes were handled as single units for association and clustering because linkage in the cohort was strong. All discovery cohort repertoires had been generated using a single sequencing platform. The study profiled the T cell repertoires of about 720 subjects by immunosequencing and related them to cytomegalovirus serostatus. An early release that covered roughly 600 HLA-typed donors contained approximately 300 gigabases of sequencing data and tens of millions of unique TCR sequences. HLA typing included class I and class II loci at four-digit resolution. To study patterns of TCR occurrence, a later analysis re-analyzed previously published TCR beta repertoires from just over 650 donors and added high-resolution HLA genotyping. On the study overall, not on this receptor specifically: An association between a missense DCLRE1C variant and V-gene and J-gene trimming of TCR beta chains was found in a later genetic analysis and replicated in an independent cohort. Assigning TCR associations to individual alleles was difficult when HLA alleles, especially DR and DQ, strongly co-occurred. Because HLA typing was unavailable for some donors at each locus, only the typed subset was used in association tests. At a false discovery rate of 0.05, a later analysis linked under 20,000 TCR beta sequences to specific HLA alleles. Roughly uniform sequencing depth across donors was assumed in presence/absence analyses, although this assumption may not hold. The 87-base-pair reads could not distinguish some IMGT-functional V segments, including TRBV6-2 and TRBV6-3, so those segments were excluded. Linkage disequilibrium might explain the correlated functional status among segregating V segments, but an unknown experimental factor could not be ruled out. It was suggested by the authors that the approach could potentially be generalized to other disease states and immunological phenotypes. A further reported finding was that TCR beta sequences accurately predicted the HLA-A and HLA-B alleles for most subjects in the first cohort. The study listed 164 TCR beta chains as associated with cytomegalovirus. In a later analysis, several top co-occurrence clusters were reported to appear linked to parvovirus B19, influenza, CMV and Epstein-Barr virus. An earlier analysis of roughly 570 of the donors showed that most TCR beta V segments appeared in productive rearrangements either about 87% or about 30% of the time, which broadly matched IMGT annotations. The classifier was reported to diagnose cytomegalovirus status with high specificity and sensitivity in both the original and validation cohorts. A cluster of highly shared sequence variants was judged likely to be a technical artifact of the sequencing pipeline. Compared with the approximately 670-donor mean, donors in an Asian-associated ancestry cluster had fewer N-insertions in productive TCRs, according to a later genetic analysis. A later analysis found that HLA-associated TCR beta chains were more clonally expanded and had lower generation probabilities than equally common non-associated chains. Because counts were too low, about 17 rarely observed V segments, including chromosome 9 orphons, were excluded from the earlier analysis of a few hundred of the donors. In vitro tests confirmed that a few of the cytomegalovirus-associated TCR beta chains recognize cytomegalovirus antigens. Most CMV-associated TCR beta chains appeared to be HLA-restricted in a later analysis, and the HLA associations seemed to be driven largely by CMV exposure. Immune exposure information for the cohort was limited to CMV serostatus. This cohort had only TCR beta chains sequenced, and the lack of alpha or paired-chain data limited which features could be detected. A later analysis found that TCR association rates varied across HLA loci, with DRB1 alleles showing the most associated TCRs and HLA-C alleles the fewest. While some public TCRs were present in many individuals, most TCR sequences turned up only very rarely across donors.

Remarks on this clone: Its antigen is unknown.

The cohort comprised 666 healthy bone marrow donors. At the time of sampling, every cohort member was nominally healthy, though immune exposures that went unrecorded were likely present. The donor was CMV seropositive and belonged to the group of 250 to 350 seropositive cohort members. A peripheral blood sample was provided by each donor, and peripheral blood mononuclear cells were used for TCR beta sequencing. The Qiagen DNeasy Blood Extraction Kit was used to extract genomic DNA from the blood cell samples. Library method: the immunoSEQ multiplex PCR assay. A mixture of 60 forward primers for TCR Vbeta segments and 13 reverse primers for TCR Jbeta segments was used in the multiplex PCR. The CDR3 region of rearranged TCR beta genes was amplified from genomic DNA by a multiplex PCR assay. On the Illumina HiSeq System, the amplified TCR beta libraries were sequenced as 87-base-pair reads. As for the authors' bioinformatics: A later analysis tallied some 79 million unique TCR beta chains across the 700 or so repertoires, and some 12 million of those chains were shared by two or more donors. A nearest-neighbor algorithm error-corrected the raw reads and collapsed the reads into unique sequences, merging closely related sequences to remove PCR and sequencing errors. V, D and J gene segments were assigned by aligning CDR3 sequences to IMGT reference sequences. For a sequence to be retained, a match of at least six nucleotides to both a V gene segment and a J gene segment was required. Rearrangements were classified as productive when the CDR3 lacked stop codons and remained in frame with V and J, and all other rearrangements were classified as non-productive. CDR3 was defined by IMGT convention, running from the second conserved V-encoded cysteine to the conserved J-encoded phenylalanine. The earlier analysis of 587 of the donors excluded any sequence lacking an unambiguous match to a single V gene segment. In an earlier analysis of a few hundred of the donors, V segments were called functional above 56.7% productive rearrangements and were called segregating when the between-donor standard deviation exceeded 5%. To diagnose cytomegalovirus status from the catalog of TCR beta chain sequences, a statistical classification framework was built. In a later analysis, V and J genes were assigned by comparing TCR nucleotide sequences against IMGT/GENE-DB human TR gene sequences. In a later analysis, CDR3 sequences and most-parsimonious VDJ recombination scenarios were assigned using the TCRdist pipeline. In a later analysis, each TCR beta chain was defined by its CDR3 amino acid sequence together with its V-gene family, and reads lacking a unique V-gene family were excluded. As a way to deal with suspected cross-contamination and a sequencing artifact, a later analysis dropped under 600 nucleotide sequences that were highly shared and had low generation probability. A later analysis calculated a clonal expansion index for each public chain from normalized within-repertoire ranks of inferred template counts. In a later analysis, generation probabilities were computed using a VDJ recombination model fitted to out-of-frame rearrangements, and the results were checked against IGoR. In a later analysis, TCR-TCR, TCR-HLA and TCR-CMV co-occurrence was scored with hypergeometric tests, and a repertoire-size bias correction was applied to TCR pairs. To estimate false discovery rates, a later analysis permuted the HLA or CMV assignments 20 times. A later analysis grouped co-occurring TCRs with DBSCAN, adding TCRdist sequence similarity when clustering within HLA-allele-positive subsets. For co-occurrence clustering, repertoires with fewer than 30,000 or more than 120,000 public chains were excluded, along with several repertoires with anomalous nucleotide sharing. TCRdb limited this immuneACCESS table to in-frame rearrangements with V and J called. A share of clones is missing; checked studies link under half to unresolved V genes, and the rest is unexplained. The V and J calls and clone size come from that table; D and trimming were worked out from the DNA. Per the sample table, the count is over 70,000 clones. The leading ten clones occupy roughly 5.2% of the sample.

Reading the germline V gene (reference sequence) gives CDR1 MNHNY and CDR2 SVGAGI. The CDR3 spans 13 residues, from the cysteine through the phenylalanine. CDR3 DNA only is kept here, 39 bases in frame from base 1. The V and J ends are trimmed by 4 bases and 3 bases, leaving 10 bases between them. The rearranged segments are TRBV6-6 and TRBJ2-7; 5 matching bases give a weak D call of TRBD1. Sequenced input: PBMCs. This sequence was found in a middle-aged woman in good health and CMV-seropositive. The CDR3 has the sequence CASSWGRVYEQYF. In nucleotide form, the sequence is TGTGCCAGCAGTTGGGGCAGGGTCTACGAGCAGTACTTC.